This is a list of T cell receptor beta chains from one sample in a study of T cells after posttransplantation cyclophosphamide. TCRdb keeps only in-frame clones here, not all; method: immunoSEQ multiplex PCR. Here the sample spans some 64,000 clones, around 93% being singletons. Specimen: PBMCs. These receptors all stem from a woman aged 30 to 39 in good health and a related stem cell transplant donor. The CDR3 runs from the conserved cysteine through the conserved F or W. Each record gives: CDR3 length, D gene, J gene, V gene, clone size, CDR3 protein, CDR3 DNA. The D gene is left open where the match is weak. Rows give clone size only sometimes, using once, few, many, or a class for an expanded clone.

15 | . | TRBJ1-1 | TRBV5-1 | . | CASSLMYRAGTEAFF | TGCGCCAGCAGCTTAATGTACAGGGCGGGCACTGAAGCTTTCTTT
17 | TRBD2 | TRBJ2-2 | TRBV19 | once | CASSIRRLAGGGGELFF | TGTGCCAGTAGTATCCGCCGACTAGCGGGGGGGGGCGGGGAGCTGTTTTTT
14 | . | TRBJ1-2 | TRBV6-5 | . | CASSYSRGSYGYTF | TGTGCCAGCAGTTACTCCCGCGGATCCTATGGCTACACCTTC
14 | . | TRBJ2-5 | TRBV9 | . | CASSGRVIQETQYF | TGTGCCAGCAGCGGCAGGGTGATTCAAGAGACCCAGTACTTC
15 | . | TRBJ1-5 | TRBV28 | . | CASSLLQGSPQPQHF | TGTGCCAGCAGTCTGCTACAGGGTTCCCCTCAGCCCCAGCATTTT
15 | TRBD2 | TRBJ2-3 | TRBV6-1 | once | CASSEGTSLINTQYF | TGTGCCAGCAGTGAAGGGACTAGCCTTATAAATACGCAGTATTTT
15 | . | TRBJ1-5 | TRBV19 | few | CASRPGIYSNQPQHF | TGTGCCAGTCGACCCGGGATCTATAGCAATCAGCCCCAGCATTTT
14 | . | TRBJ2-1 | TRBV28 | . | CASSTVSSYNEQFF | TGTGCCAGCAGCACAGTGTCCTCCTACAATGAGCAGTTCTTC
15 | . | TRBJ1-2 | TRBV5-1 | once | CASSPDSDRGYGYTF | TGCGCCAGCAGCCCCGACAGTGATCGGGGATATGGCTACACCTTC
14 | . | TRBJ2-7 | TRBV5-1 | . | CASSPGDSSYEQYF | TGCGCCAGCAGCCCGGGGGACAGTTCCTACGAGCAGTACTTC
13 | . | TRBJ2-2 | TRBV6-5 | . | CASRRTLTGELFF | TGTGCCAGCAGGAGGACCTTGACCGGGGAGCTGTTTTTT
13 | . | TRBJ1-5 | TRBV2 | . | CASTPSGGKPQHF | TGTGCCAGCACCCCCTCGGGGGGGAAGCCCCAGCATTTT
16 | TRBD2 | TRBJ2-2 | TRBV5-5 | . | CASSSTSGGGTGELFF | TGTGCCAGCAGCTCAACTAGCGGGGGTGGCACCGGGGAGCTGTTTTTT
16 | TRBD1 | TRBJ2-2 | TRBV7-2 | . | CASRLQGPPNTGELFF | TGTGCCAGCAGACTACAGGGGCCCCCGAACACCGGGGAGCTGTTTTTT
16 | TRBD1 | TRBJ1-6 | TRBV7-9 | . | CASSLAGGGINSPLHF | TGTGCCAGCAGCTTAGCCGGAGGGGGCATTAATTCACCCCTCCACTTT
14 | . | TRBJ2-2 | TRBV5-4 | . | CASSSGELQEGLFF | TGTGCCAGCAGCTCGGGGGAGCTCCAGGAGGGGTTGTTTTTT
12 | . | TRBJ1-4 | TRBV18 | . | CASSPPDEKLFF | TGTGCCAGCTCACCACCGGATGAAAAACTGTTTTTT
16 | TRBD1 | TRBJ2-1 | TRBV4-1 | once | CASRSPGTGGYNEQFF | TGCGCCAGCAGATCCCCCGGGACAGGGGGGTACAATGAGCAGTTCTTC
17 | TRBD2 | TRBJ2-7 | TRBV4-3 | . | CASSQVFFGLATYEQYF | TGCGCCAGCAGCCAAGTTTTTTTCGGACTAGCGACCTACGAGCAGTACTTC